The 25 T cell receptor beta chains below were found in one sample sequenced in a study of blood T cell repertoires in COVID-19. Assay used: immunoSEQ multiplex PCR; TCRdb lists only in-frame clones, some missing. The table lists some 220,000 clones, 84% of them singletons. The material sequenced was peripheral blood. These receptor sequences come from a man aged 45-60 years with acute or convalescent COVID-19.

This sequence joins TRBV7-6 and TRBJ2-2; TRBD2 might be the D (5 bases). Trimming removed 7 bases at V and 3 bases at J, with 15 bases between. CDR1 is SGHVS and CDR2 is FNYEAQ in the germline V gene. This CDR3 spans 15 amino acids. The CDR3: CASTQTLADTGELFF. CDR3 nucleotide sequence: TGTGCCAGCACCCAGACCCTAGCCGACACCGGGGAGCTGTTTTTT.

The chain couples TRBV30 to TRBJ1-4, with 12 bases aligning to TRBD1. Germline assignment: CDR1 GTSNPN and CDR2 SVGIG (reference sequence). CDR3 length: 15 residues. Trimming removed 0 bases from V and 7 bases from J; junction bases left unmatched: 3. The CDR3 coding sequence is TGTGCCTGGAGTGTACGGGGACAGGGGGCTGAAAAACTGTTTTTT. Its translation: CAWSVRGQGAEKLFF.

V is TRBV4-1 and J is TRBJ1-4; TRBD1 agrees at 9 bases. V trimming: 4 bases; J trimming: 7 bases; junction bases outside the gene matches: 7. The CDR3 sequence is 15 residues long. CDR1 and CDR2 from the germline V gene are MGHRA and YSYEKL. The CDR3 protein is CASSPPDRGFEKLFF. For the CDR3, the DNA is TGCGCCAGCAGCCCGCCGGACAGGGGATTTGAAAAACTGTTTTTT.

CDR3 DNA: TGTGCCAGCAGCAAAGTGGAGGGGAACACCGGGGAGCTGTTTTTT. Translation: CASSKVEGNTGELFF. The chain links TRBV21-1 to TRBJ2-2; the table assigns TRBD2, which was not confirmed against the DNA. TRBV21-1 is labeled a pseudogene. CDR3 length equals 15 residues.

This chain uses TRBV4-1 with TRBJ2-2, with 8 bases lining up with TRBD1. Germline V lookup: CDR1 MGHRA, CDR2 YSYEKL. The CDR3 has 15 residues. V was clipped by 6 bases and J by 3 bases; unmatched bases: 6. CDR3: CASRHGQGDTGELFF. DNA of the CDR3: TGCGCCAGCAGACATGGACAGGGCGACACCGGGGAGCTGTTTTTT.

The CDR3 DNA is TGCAGCGTTTGGGAGAAGCAAGCTAACTATGGCTACACCTTC. Translated, it gives CSVWEKQANYGYTF. This chain connects TRBV29-1 to TRBJ1-2; no reliable D call. CDR3 length: 14 residues. V lost 5 bases, J lost 0 bases, and 13 bases lay in between. Germline V gene data show CDR1 as SQVTM and CDR2 as ANQGSEA.

This chain joins TRBV11-2 and TRBJ1-1; D is undetermined. Per the germline V gene, CDR1 is SGHAT and CDR2 is FQNNGV. Trimming pared 5 bases from V and 6 bases from J, leaving 13 bases between. The CDR3 consists of 13 residues. In nucleotides, the CDR3 is TGTGCCAGCAGCCTCTTCGAAACGGCTGAAGCTTTCTTT. This gives the protein CASSLFETAEAFF. Looking up the rest from reference TRBV11-2 and TRBJ1-1 gives the full variable domain: EAGVAQSPRYKIIEKRQSVAFWCNPISGHATLYWYQQILGQGPKLLIQFQNNGVVDDSQLPKDRFSAERLKGVDSTLKIQPAKLEDSAVYLCASSLFETAEAFFGQGTRLTVV.

This clone was found once. The V call is TRBV6-5, the J call TRBJ2-2; D is perhaps TRBD2 (5 bases). V was shortened by 2 bases and J by 2 bases, with 9 bases between the two germline ends. The CDR3 has 15 residues. Germline assignment: CDR1 MNHEY and CDR2 SVGAGI. The CDR3 nucleotides are TGTGCCAGCAGTTACGGGAGCCGAAACACCGGGGAGCTGTTTTTT. Residues: CASSYGSRNTGELFF.

V gene TRBV5-1 combines with J gene TRBJ1-5; 8 positions match TRBD1. The CDR3 consists of 14 residues. The trim removed 4 bases at V and 7 bases at J, leaving 7 bases unmatched. From germline, CDR1 is SGHRS and CDR2 YFSETQ. This CDR3 is CASSQTGAPQPQHF. In nucleotides, the CDR3 is TGCGCCAGCAGCCAGACAGGGGCACCGCAGCCCCAGCATTTT.

This chain links TRBV9 with TRBJ2-7; 8 bases are a match to TRBD2. Trimming removed 4 bases from V and 2 bases from J; junction bases left unmatched: 8. The CDR3 runs 15 residues. Germline CDR1 reads SGDLS; CDR2 reads YYNGEE. The CDR3 is CASSLREGRAYEQYF. The CDR3, as DNA: TGTGCCAGCAGCCTTCGGGAGGGGCGAGCCTACGAGCAGTACTTC. The full variable domain, completed using reference TRBV9 and TRBJ2-7, is DSGVTQTPKHLITATGQRVTLRCSPRSGDLSVYWYQQSLDQGLQFLIQYYNGEERAKGNILERFSAQQFPDLHSELNLSSLELGDSALYFCASSLREGRAYEQYFGPGTRLTVT.

This clone was counted a few times. This chain joins TRBV9 and TRBJ1-1; D gene unclear. CDR3 length: 14 residues. V was cut by 1 base and J by 0 bases, with 7 bases left in between. Germline values: CDR1 SGDLS, CDR2 YYNGEE. The CDR3 nucleotides are TGTGCCAGCAGCGTACCTCCAGTGAACACTGAAGCTTTCTTT. As protein: CASSVPPVNTEAFF.

This sequence joins TRBV11-3 and TRBJ2-5; TRBD2 aligns across 7 bases. Looked up from germline, CDR1 is SGHNT and CDR2 is YENEEA. CDR3 size: 17 residues. The V gene end was trimmed by 5 bases and the J gene end by 4 bases; junction bases not matched to a gene: 16. The CDR3 DNA sequence: TGTGCCAGCAGCGTAGCTTTGGGGACTACTCTGTTAGAGACCCAGTACTTC. Protein: CASSVALGTTLLETQYF.

The rearrangement uses TRBV18 and TRBJ1-6; 7 nucleotides line up with TRBD1. Unmatched junction bases numbered 5, after V lost 1 base and J lost 8 bases. The CDR3 is made up of 15 amino acids. In germline, CDR1 is KGHSH, CDR2 LQKENI. DNA of the CDR3: TGTGCCAGCTCACCACTCACAGGGGAGTATTCACCCCTCCACTTT. Translating it yields CASSPLTGEYSPLHF.

This clone has a handful of counts. This chain uses TRBV11-3 with TRBJ2-7; 12 bases are shared with TRBD2. Germline lookup yields CDR1 SGHNT and CDR2 YENEEA. This CDR3 comprises 14 residues. The ends lost 5 bases at V and 4 bases at J; junction bases unmatched: 3. CDR3 sequence reads: CASSETSGSYEQYF. CDR3 DNA sequence: TGTGCCAGCAGCGAGACTAGCGGGAGTTACGAGCAGTACTTC. Together with reference TRBV11-3 and TRBJ2-7, the CDR3 gives the full variable domain: EAGVVQSPRYKIIEKKQPVAFWCNPISGHNTLYWYLQNLGQGPELLIRYENEEAVDDSQLPKDRFSAERLKGVDSTLKIQPAELGDSAVYLCASSETSGSYEQYFGPGTRLTVT.

The rearrangement joins TRBV6-5 to TRBJ2-3; D unresolved. Per germline, CDR1 MNHEY and CDR2 SVGAGI. The CDR3 loop spans 14 amino acids. V was cut by 6 bases and J by 0 bases, with 10 bases left in between. CDR3 coding DNA: TGTGCCAGCAGCCGCGGCCCTAGCACAGATACGCAGTATTTT. Residues: CASSRGPSTDTQYF.

This rearrangement joins TRBV5-6 to TRBJ1-1, with 7 bases aligning to TRBD1. Germline V gives CDR1 SGHDT, CDR2 YYEEEE. Trimming cost V 4 bases and J 1 base; bases outside gene matches: 4. CDR3 length: 14 amino acids. CDR3 DNA sequence: TGTGCCAGCAGCGGATACAGGGGGAACACTGAAGCTTTCTTT. Its protein product is CASSGYRGNTEAFF.

The rearrangement links TRBV7-9 to TRBJ2-1, with 16 nucleotides matching TRBD2. Per germline, CDR1 SEHNR and CDR2 FQNEAQ (reference sequence). The V and J ends lost 10 bases and 0 bases, in that order; junction bases with no gene match: 6. This CDR3 region has 17 residues. CDR3 residues: CAIRGLAGGSSYNEQFF. In DNA, the CDR3 is TGTGCCATCCGGGGACTAGCGGGAGGGAGCTCCTACAATGAGCAGTTCTTC.

In this sample, this clone turned up a few times. The chain is built from TRBV7-3 and TRBJ1-2; unclear D gene. The V gene lost 5 bases and the J gene lost 4 bases, with 17 bases spanning the gap. Germline V lookup: CDR1 SGHTA, CDR2 FQGTGA. The CDR3 is made up of 15 amino acids. In DNA form, the CDR3 reads TGTGCCAGCAGCCCGAACACCGCTCCTCTCTATGGCTACACCTTC. It specifies CASSPNTAPLYGYTF.

This chain uses TRBV27 with TRBJ2-1; 8 nucleotides align to TRBD2. The CDR3 loop spans 17 amino acids. The germline CDR1 and CDR2 sequences are MNHEY and SMNVEV (reference sequence). The V gene end was trimmed by 4 bases and the J gene end by 0 bases; junction bases not matched to a gene: 8. The CDR3 bases are TGTGCCAGCAGTTCGCCTAGCGGGTTTAGCTCCTACAATGAGCAGTTCTTC. Amino acids: CASSSPSGFSSYNEQFF.

The J gene is TRBJ1-2, the V gene TRBV29-1, with TRBD1 identical over 10 bases. This CDR3 spans 13 amino acids. The germline CDR1 and CDR2 sequences are SQVTM and ANQGSEA. The junction had 5 bases not matched to a gene; V was cut back by 6 bases and J by 4 bases. Here the CDR3 DNA reads TGCAGCGTACGACAGGGGGCTTCCTATGGCTACACCTTC. It codes for CSVRQGASYGYTF.

The genes are TRBV6-1 and TRBJ2-7; unclear D gene. CDR1 is MNHNS, CDR2 SASEGT, per germline. Trimming removed 2 bases from V and 0 bases from J, with 11 bases in between. The CDR3 has 15 residues. The CDR3 nucleotides read TGTGCCAGCAGTGAACTGGGCGCCTTCTCCTACGAGCAGTACTTC. Translating it yields CASSELGAFSYEQYF.

The chain employs TRBV19 and TRBJ2-2; D gene unclear. CDR1 is LNHDA and CDR2 is SQIVND in the germline V gene (reference sequence). This CDR3 has 14 residues. Between the trimmed V and J ends, which lost 7 bases and 1 base, there was a span of 10 bases. DNA of the CDR3: TGTGCCAGTAAAGCCTTTTTGAACACCGGGGAGCTGTTTTTT. This sequence encodes CASKAFLNTGELFF.

The chain recombines TRBV6-5 with TRBJ2-7, with TRBD1 identical over 9 bases. The CDR3 totals 15 residues. The J segment lost 0 bases and the V segment lost 6 bases, leaving 6 bases of the junction unmatched. CDR1 is MNHEY and CDR2 is SVGAGI in the germline V gene. CDR3 residues: CASSITGGSSYEQYF. The CDR3 coding sequence is TGTGCCAGCAGCATTACAGGGGGCAGCTCCTACGAGCAGTACTTC.

The V call is TRBV10-1, the J call TRBJ2-7; TRBD1 matches at 11 bases. Germline trimming cut 4 bases from V and 3 bases from J; bases unmatched to any gene: 8. There are 16 residues in the CDR3. Germline V lookup: CDR1 WNHNN, CDR2 SYGVQD (reference sequence). Written as DNA, the CDR3 is TGCGCCAGCAGTGGGTTCGGGACAGGGGGTAACTACGAGCAGTACTTC. This encodes CASSGFGTGGNYEQYF.

V gene TRBV19 combines with J gene TRBJ2-5, with 14 bases aligning to TRBD2. V lost 5 bases, J lost 5 bases, and 7 bases stayed unmatched. The CDR3 extends over 16 amino acids. Germline CDR1 reads LNHDA; CDR2 reads SQIVND (reference sequence). CDR3 amino acids: CASSGLAGGREETQYF. CDR3 DNA sequence: TGTGCCAGTAGTGGACTAGCGGGAGGAAGGGAGGAGACCCAGTACTTC.